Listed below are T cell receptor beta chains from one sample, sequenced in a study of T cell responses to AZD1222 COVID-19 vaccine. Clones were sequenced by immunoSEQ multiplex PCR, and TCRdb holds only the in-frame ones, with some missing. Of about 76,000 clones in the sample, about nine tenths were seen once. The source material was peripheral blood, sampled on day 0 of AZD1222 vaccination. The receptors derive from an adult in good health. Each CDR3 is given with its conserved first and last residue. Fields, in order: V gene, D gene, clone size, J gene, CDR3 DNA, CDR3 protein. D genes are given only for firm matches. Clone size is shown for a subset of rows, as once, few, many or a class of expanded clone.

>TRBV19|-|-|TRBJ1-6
TGTGCCAGTAGTAGCGTCAGGGAGTCTCGGTCACCCCTCCACTTT
CASSSVRESRSPLHF
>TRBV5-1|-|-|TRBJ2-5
TGCGCCAGCAGCACACTAGGAGGAGGGGAGACCCAGTACTTC
CASSTLGGGETQYF
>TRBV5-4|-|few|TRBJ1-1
TGTGCCAGCAGCCCCGGACATGACACTGAAGCTTTCTTT
CASSPGHDTEAFF
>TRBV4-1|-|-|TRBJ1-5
TGCGCCAGCAGCTCCGGAGACAGCCGCAATCAGCCCCAGCATTTT
CASSSGDSRNQPQHF
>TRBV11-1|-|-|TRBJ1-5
TGTGCCAGCAGTCGGGACGTCAATCAGCCCCAGCATTTT
CASSRDVNQPQHF
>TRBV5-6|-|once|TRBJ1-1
TGTGCCAGCAGCTTTCAGAACACTGAAGCTTTCTTT
CASSFQNTEAFF
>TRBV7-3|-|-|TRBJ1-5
TGTGCCAGCAGCTTAATCCTCGGGGAGCCCCAGCATTTT
CASSLILGEPQHF
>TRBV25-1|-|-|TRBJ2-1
TGTGCCAGCAGACAGGGAAGGGGTGAGCAGTTCTTC
CASRQGRGEQFF
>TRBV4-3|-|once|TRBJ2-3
TGCGCCAGCAGCCAAAGCGGAACCGTTATTGATACGCAGTATTTT
CASSQSGTVIDTQYF
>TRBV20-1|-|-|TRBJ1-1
TGCAGTGCTAGTCTCAGTGGGGCGGGCGTGAACACTGAAGCTTTCTTT
CSASLSGAGVNTEAFF
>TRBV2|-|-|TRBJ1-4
TGTGCCAGCACGGGGGAAAAACTGTTTTTT
CASTGEKLFF
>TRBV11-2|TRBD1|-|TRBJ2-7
TGTGCCAGCAGCCCCCATCCGGGACAGGGGCCCTACGAGCAGTACTTC
CASSPHPGQGPYEQYF
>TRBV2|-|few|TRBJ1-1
TGTGCCAGCGTTCGGGACACTGAAGCTTTCTTT
CASVRDTEAFF
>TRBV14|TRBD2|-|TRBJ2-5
TGTGCCAGCAGCCGATGGACTAGCGCCGGGGGAGGGGAGACCCAGTACTTC
CASSRWTSAGGGETQYF
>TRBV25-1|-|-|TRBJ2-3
TGTGCCAGCAGTGTCGAGGGTGGCACAGATACGCAGTATTTT
CASSVEGGTDTQYF
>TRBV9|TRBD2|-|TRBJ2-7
TGTGCCAGCAGCCCTTACTCGACTAGCGGGGGCCCCCTGAGCTCCTACGAGCAGTACTTC
CASSPYSTSGGPLSSYEQYF
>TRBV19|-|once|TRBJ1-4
TGTGCCAGTAGTATGGTGCTAATGGATGAAAAACTGTTTTTT
CASSMVLMDEKLFF
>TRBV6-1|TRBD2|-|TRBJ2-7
TGTGCCAGCAGTGGAAGCGACAGGACTAGCGGGTACGAGCAGTACTTC
CASSGSDRTSGYEQYF
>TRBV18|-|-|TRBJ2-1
TGTGCCAGCTCGTCAGGACAATACGAGCAGTTCTTC
CASSSGQYEQFF
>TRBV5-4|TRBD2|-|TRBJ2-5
TGTGCCAGCAGGGGCGGACTAGCGGGAGTGGAGACCCAGTACTTC
CASRGGLAGVETQYF
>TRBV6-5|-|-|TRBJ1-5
TGTGCCAGCAGTTTTGACGAAGATCAGCCCCAGCATTTT
CASSFDEDQPQHF
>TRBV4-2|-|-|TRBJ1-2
TGTGCCAGCAGCCAAGCCAGGGCTGGCTACACCTTC
CASSQARAGYTF
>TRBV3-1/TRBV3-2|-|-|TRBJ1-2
TGTGCCAGCAGCCAAGATCAGGGGAACAGGATCGGCTACACCTTC
CASSQDQGNRIGYTF
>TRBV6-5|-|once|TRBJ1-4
TGTGCCAGCGCGCAAGGCCCCGACTCTAATGAAAAACTGTTTTTT
CASAQGPDSNEKLFF
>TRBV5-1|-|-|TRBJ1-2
TGCGCCAGCAGCTCTGGACAAGACGCACGCGTCTATGGCTACACCTTC
CASSSGQDARVYGYTF
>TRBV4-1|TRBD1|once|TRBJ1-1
TGCGCCAGCAGCCCTCCCGGGACAGGGAACACTGAAGCTTTCTTT
CASSPPGTGNTEAFF
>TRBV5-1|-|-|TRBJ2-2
TGCGCCAGCAGCCCCCTACCCGCGAACACCGGGGAGCTGTTTTTT
CASSPLPANTGELFF
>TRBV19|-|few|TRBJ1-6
TGTGCCAGCCAACTGGACGGTAATTCACCCCTCCACTTT
CASQLDGNSPLHF
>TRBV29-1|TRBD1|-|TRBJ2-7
TGCAGCGTTGAAGTAGGAATTGGGACAGGGGGCCCCCACGAGCAGTACTTC
CSVEVGIGTGGPHEQYF
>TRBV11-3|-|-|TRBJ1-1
TGTGCCAGCAGCTCAGTGTGGGGGAACACTGAAGCTTTCTTT
CASSSVWGNTEAFF
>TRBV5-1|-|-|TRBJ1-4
TGCGCCAGCAGGAGGGACACTAATGAAAAACTGTTTTTT
CASRRDTNEKLFF
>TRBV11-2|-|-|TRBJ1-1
TGTGCCAGCAGCTTAGATCCGCCAGGGGAAGCTTTCTTT
CASSLDPPGEAFF
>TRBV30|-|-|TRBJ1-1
TGTGCCTGGAGCCACAGGGTGAGGACTGAAGCTTTCTTT
CAWSHRVRTEAFF
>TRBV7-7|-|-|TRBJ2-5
TGTGCCAGCAGCCGCGGAACGGAAGAGACCCAGTACTTC
CASSRGTEETQYF
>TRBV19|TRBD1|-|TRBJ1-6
TGTGCCAGCGGACAGGAGAAAAATTCACCCCTCCACTTT
CASGQEKNSPLHF
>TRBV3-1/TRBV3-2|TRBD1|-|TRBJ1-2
TGTGCCAGCAGTGAAGGGGGCGTAGATGGCTACACCTTC
CASSEGGVDGYTF
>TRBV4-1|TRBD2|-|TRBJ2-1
TGCGCCAGCAGCCAACCCTTTTCTAGGAGCGGGGGGGCCGATGAGCAGTTCTTC
CASSQPFSRSGGADEQFF
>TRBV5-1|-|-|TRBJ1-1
TGCGCCAGCAGCTCCTCCGCAGGGAACACTGAAGCTTTCTTT
CASSSSAGNTEAFF
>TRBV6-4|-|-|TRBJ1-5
TGTGCCAGCAGCCGGGAGTCCAATCAGCCCCAGCATTTT
CASSRESNQPQHF
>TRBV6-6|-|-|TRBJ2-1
TGTGCCAGCAGTTACGACGCAGGGTTTGAGCAGTTCTTC
CASSYDAGFEQFF
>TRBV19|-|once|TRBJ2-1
TGTGCCAGTAGTTCTCTATCCAGTCGGGGAGCCGGGGGCGATGAGCAGTTCTTC
CASSSLSSRGAGGDEQFF
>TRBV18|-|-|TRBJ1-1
TGTGCCAGCTCAGACGCTGGGTCCGCTTTCTTT
CASSDAGSAFF
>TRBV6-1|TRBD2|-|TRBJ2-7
TGTGCCAGCAGTGAAGGGACTAGCGGGGCCTACGAGCAGTACTTC
CASSEGTSGAYEQYF
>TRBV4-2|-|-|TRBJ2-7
TGTGCCAGCAGCCAAGTTTGGGGGCAAGCGACCTACGAGCAGTACTTC
CASSQVWGQATYEQYF
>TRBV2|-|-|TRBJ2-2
TGTGCCAGCAGTGCGGGTAGCTCGAACACGGGGGAGCTGTTTTTT
CASSAGSSNTGELFF
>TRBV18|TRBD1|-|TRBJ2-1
TGTGCCAGCTTTTTTTATCCGGGACAGTCCTACAATGAGCAGTTCTTC
CASFFYPGQSYNEQFF
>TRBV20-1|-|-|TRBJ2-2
TGCAGTGTCAGGGACGGGGAGCTGTTTTTT
CSVRDGELFF
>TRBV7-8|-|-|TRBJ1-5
TGTGCCAGCAGCTTTCTTAGACAAGCCAATCAGCCCCAGCATTTT
CASSFLRQANQPQHF
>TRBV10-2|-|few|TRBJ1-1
TGCGCCAGCAGTGAGCAGGGAAAGAACACTGAAGCTTTCTTT
CASSEQGKNTEAFF